The 19 T cell receptor beta chains below were found in one sample sequenced in a study of neurological immune-mediated disorders. TCRdb used MiXCR to reprocess the 5' RACE reads, holding one entry per CDR3 protein. The sample gives 60,000 to 75,000 distinct CDR3 sequences, around a tenth of which show up once; roughly an eighth is in the top ten. Time point: longitudinal time-point 2. Sequenced sample: PBMCs. The receptors shown here come from a man aged 25 to 45 in good health.

This clonotype was seen at least ten times. The chain recombines TRBV29-1 with TRBJ2-4, with 7 bases aligning to TRBD2. Germline values: CDR1 SQVTM, CDR2 ANQGSEA. This CDR3 has 16 residues. The trim removed 4 bases at V and 1 base at J, leaving 10 bases unmatched. This CDR3 reads CSVAGTSERAKNIQYF. The CDR3 coding sequence is TGCAGCGTTGCTGGTACTAGCGAGAGGGCCAAAAACATTCAGTACTTC.

The chain uses TRBV20-1 and TRBJ1-2; weak D call: TRBD1 (5 bases). Per the germline V gene, CDR1 is DFQATT and CDR2 is SNEGSKA (reference sequence). With 2 bases removed from V and 6 bases from J, the gap between germline ends came to 13 bases. CDR3 length equals 13 residues. CDR3 residues: CSARNRDGDGYTF. The DNA for the CDR3 is TGCAGTGCTAGAAACCGGGACGGAGATGGCTACACCTTC.

This clonotype came up many times. CDR3 in amino acids: CASRHYDRGLDTEAFF. CDR3 in DNA: TGTGCCAGCAGACACTATGACAGGGGGCTGGACACTGAAGCTTTCTTT. The chain uses TRBV7-6 and TRBJ1-1; 10 bases are a match to TRBD1. Looked up from germline, CDR1 is SGHVS and CDR2 is FNYEAQ. J gave up 3 bases and V 6 bases, and 10 bases lay outside the gene matches. CDR3 length: 16 amino acids.

This clonotype occurred many times. The chain has TRBV5-8 and TRBJ2-3; possibly TRBD1 or TRBD2 for D (5 bases each). The V and J ends lost 0 bases and 2 bases respectively, with 13 bases between them. This CDR3 comprises 16 residues. Germline V CDR1 and CDR2: SGHTS, YDEGEE. In nucleotides, the CDR3 is TGTGCCAGCAGCTTGGCCACAGGACTGCTCACAGATACGCAGTATTTT. This sequence encodes CASSLATGLLTDTQYF.

This clonotype came up many times. The J gene is TRBJ1-6, the V gene TRBV7-2; D unclear. Trimming stripped 5 bases from V and 9 bases from J, with 11 bases between. The germline V gene has CDR1 SGHTA and CDR2 FQGNSA. This CDR3 contains 13 residues. The DNA of the CDR3 is TGTGCCAGCAGCCACACCTCCGGTTCACCCCTCCACTTT. It yields the protein CASSHTSGSPLHF. Complete variable domain (other parts from reference TRBV7-2 and TRBJ1-6): GAGVSQSPSNKVTEKGKDVELRCDPISGHTALYWYRQSLGQGLEFLIYFQGNSAPDKSGLPSDRFSAERTGGSVSTLTIQRTQQEDSAVYLCASSHTSGSPLHFGNGTRLTVT.

This clonotype was recorded many times. J is TRBJ2-3 and V is TRBV6-5, with D possibly matching TRBD1 (5 bases). The CDR3 totals 11 residues. CDR1 is MNHEY, CDR2 SVGAGI, per germline. Trimming removed 5 bases at V and 5 bases at J, with 5 bases between. This CDR3 is CASSQGDTQYF. Written as DNA, the CDR3 is TGTGCCAGCAGTCAGGGAGATACGCAGTATTTT.

This clonotype was recorded at least ten times. The V and J genes are TRBV20-1 and TRBJ2-7; 7 positions agree with TRBD2. V dropped 1 base and J dropped 3; count of bases not matched to a gene: 6. The CDR3 contains 14 residues. Germline V gene data show CDR1 as DFQATT and CDR2 as SNEGSKA (reference sequence). The CDR3 spells CSARGRLAGYEQYF. As DNA, the CDR3 is TGCAGTGCTAGAGGGCGACTAGCAGGCTACGAGCAGTACTTC.

This clonotype was seen repeatedly, ten times or more. V gene TRBV6-4 combines with J gene TRBJ2-1, with a tentative D call TRBD2 (6 bases). V lost 10 bases, J lost 10 bases, and 14 bases lay in between. The CDR3 runs 11 residues. Germline lookup yields CDR1 MRHNA and CDR2 SNTAGT. The chain's CDR3 is CATSAGSEQFF. In DNA, the CDR3 is TGTGCCACCTCCGCCGGGAGCGAGCAGTTCTTC.

This clonotype was seen only once. The chain has TRBV7-9 and TRBJ2-1; either TRBD1 or TRBD2 may fit D (5 bases each). Deletions cut 5 bases from V and 3 bases from J, with 17 bases between. Germline lookup yields CDR1 SEHNR and CDR2 FQNEAQ (reference sequence). The CDR3 has 16 amino acids. CDR3 coding DNA: TGTGCCAGCAGCGGTAGACCGGGGCACGGCTACAATGAGCAGTTCTTC. Protein product: CASSGRPGHGYNEQFF.

There are many counts of this clonotype. This chain uses TRBV5-1 with TRBJ1-1; D is perhaps TRBD1 (5 bases). The V and J ends lost 6 bases and 3 bases respectively, with 15 bases between them. The CDR3 sequence is 14 residues long. Germline V gives CDR1 SGHRS, CDR2 YFSETQ. CDR3 nucleotides: TGCGCCAGCACCCCCGGGGGGATGGACACTGAAGCTTTCTTT. Protein product: CASTPGGMDTEAFF. Full variable domain (missing parts from reference TRBV5-1 and TRBJ1-1): KAGVTQTPRYLIKTRGQQVTLSCSPISGHRSVSWYQQTPGQGLQFLFEYFSETQRNKGNFPGRFSGRQFSNSRSEMNVSTLELGDSALYLCASTPGGMDTEAFFGQGTRLTVV.

This clonotype was detected many times. The chain couples TRBV28 to TRBJ2-7; TRBD1 matches at 7 bases. Trimming cost V 6 bases and J 7 bases; bases outside gene matches: 6. The CDR3 runs to 12 residues. CDR1 and CDR2 from the germline V gene are MDHEN and SYDVKM. This CDR3 is CASSQRGLEQYF. Here the CDR3 DNA reads TGTGCCAGCAGCCAAAGGGGGCTTGAGCAGTACTTC.

Ten or more counts support this clonotype. CDR3 amino acids: CASSSGLAGAPEQYF. The DNA of the CDR3 is TGTGCCAGCAGTTCCGGACTAGCGGGAGCTCCCGAGCAGTACTTC. The chain recombines TRBV12-3 or TRBV12-4 with TRBJ2-7; TRBD2 matches 13 bases. The CDR3 totals 15 residues. Germline trimming cut 4 bases from V and 6 bases from J; bases unmatched to any gene: 6.

This clonotype was detected many times. CDR3 bases: TGTGCCACCAGGGCCCAGATGAACACTGAAGCTTTCTTT. This encodes CATRAQMNTEAFF. V is TRBV24-1 and J is TRBJ1-1; D remains unclear. The CDR3 contains 13 residues. Looked up from germline, CDR1 is KGHDR and CDR2 is SFDVKD. V dropped 7 bases and J dropped 0 bases, with 8 bases sitting between them.

This chain uses TRBV25-1 with TRBJ2-7, with a tentative D call TRBD1 (5 bases). Per germline, CDR1 MGHDK and CDR2 SYGVNS. The CDR3 covers 15 residues. This CDR3 reads CGSSAPGLRGYEQYF. The CDR3 DNA reads TGTGGCAGTAGTGCTCCCGGGTTAAGGGGCTACGAGCAGTACTTC.

This clonotype has a handful of counts. This sequence joins TRBV18 and TRBJ1-4; 7 positions match TRBD1. With 3 bases clipped from V and 7 bases from J, the junction kept 8 bases outside the gene matches. From germline, CDR1 is KGHSH and CDR2 LQKENI. The CDR3 totals 15 residues. CDR3 bases: TGTGCCAGCTCACCTGGGACAGCCACGACTGAAAAACTGTTTTTT. Translated: CASSPGTATTEKLFF.

Details on this clonotype: A much larger clone differs from this one at a single base, so this may be a read error. The rearrangement uses TRBV14 and TRBJ2-3; a possible D gene is TRBD2 (6 bases). The CDR3 extends over 13 amino acids. Germline-derived CDR1 and CDR2 are SGHDN and FVKESK. CDR3 nucleotide sequence: TGTGCCAGCAGCCGGGGACTGACAGATACGCGGTATTTT. Translating gives CASSRGLTDTRYF.

This clonotype appeared many times. This chain connects TRBV27 to TRBJ2-7; the D gene is possibly TRBD2 (5 bases). The CDR3 runs 15 residues. With 6 bases removed from V and 1 base from J, the gap between germline ends came to 16 bases. Germline CDR1 is MNHEY and CDR2 is SMNVEV (reference sequence). The CDR3 region is CASSPEGVRSYEQYF. The DNA of the CDR3 is TGTGCCAGCAGCCCCGAGGGCGTTCGTTCCTACGAGCAGTACTTC.

This clonotype has at least ten counts. This sequence joins TRBV5-1 and TRBJ2-7; a possible D gene is TRBD1 (5 bases). The V end lost 4 bases, the J end lost 4 bases, and 18 bases lay between the germline ends. The length of the CDR3 is 15 residues. Germline CDR1 SGHRS, CDR2 YFSETQ. CDR3 in DNA: TGCGCCAGCAGCATTAGACCAGGGCACGAGTACGAGCAGTACTTC. Translation gives CASSIRPGHEYEQYF.

The chain employs TRBV7-9 and TRBJ2-1; D is perhaps TRBD2 (9 bases). The CDR3 sequence is 18 residues long. V lost 5 bases and J lost 6, with 26 bases in between. Germline CDR1 and CDR2: SEHNR and FQNEAQ (reference sequence). The CDR3 nucleotides are TGTGCCAGCAGCCCCTGGACAGGGTTAGCGGGAGTGGGCAATGAGCAGTTCTTC. It translates to CASSPWTGLAGVGNEQFF.